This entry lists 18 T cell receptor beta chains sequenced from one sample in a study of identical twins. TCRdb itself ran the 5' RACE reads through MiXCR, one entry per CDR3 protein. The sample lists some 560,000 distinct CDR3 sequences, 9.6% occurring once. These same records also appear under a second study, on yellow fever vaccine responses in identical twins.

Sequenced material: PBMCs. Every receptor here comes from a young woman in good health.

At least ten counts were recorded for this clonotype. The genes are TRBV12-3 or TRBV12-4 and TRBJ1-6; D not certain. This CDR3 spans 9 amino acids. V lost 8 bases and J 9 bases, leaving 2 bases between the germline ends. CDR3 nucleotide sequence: TGTGCCAGCGGTTCACCCCTCCACTTT. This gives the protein CASGSPLHF.

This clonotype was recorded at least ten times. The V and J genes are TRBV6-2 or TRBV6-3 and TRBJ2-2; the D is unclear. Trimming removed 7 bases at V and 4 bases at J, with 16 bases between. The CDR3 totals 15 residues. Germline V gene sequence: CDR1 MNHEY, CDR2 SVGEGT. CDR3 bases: TGTGCCAGCACCACCGGCACGGCGGTCACCGGGGAGCTGTTTTTT. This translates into CASTTGTAVTGELFF.

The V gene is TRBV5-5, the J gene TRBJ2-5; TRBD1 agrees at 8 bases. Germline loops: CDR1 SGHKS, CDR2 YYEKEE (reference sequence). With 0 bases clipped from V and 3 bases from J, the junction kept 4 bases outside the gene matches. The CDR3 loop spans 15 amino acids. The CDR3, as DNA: TGTGCCAGCAGCTTGGGGGACAGGATCAAAGAGACCCAGTACTTC. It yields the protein CASSLGDRIKETQYF.

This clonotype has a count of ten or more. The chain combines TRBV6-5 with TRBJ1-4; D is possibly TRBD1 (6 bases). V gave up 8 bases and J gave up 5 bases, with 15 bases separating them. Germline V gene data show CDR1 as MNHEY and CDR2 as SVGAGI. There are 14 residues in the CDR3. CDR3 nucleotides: TGTGCCAGCGTTAGGGGGGAACTGAATGAAAAACTGTTTTTT. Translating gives CASVRGELNEKLFF.

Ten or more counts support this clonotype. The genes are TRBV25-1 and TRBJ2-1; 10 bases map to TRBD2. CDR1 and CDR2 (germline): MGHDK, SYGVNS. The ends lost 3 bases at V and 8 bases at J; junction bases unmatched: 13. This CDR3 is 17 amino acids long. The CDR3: CASSDFKASGRPDEQFF. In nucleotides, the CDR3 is TGTGCCAGCAGTGATTTCAAGGCTAGCGGGAGACCGGATGAGCAGTTCTTC.

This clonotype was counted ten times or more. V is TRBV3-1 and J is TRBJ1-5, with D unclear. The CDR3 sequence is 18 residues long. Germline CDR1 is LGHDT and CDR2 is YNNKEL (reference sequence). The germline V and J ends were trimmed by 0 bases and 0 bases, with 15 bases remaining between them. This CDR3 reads CASSQDPPTQPSNQPQHF. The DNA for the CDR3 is TGTGCCAGCAGCCAAGATCCCCCGACGCAGCCTAGCAATCAGCCCCAGCATTTT.

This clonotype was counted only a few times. The CDR3, as DNA: TGCAGTGCTAGATCCGGGGGGCCTGGGGCCAACGTCCTGACTTTC. Translated, it gives CSARSGGPGANVLTF. This chain joins TRBV20-1 and TRBJ2-6; D possibly corresponds to TRBD2 (7 bases). V gave up 2 bases and J gave up 2 bases, with 10 bases separating them. Germline V gene sequence: CDR1 DFQATT, CDR2 SNEGSKA (reference sequence). This CDR3 has 15 amino acids.

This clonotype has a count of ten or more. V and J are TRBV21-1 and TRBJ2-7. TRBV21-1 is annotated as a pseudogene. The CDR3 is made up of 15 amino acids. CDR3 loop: CASSKKVNSSYEQYF. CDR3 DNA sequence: TGTGCCAGCAGCAAAAAAGTGAACAGCTCCTACGAGCAGTACTTC.

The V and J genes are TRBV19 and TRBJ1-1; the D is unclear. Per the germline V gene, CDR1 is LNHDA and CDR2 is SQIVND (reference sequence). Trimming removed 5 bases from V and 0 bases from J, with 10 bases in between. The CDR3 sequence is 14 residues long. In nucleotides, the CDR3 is TGTGCCAGTAGTCCCACCGCACTGAACACTGAAGCTTTCTTT. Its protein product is CASSPTALNTEAFF.

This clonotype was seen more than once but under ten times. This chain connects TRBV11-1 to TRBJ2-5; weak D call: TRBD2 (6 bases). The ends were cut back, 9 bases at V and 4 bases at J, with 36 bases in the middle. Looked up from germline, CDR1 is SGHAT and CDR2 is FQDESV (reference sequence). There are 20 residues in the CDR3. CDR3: CASEALLAGRIGDTRETQYF. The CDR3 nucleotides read TGTGCCAGTGAGGCCTTATTGGCAGGGAGGATTGGTGACACAAGAGAGACCCAGTACTTC.

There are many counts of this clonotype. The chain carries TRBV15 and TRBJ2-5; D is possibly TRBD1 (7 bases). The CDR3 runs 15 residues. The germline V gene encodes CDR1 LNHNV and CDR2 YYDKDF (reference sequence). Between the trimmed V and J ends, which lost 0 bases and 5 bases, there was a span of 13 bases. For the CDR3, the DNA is TGTGCCACCAGCAGAGACGCGGAGGGGGCTGAGACCCAGTACTTC. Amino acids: CATSRDAEGAETQYF.

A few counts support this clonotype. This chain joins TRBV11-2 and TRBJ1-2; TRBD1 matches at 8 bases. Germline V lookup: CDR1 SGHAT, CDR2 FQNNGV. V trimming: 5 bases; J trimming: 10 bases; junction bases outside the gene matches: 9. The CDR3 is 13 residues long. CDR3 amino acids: CASSRAQQGAYTF. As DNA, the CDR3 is TGTGCCAGCAGCCGGGCTCAGCAGGGGGCCTACACCTTC.

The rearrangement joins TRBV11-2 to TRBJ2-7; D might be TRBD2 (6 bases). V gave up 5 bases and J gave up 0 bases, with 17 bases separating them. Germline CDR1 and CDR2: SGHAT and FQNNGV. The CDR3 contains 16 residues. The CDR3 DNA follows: TGTGCCAGCAGCCGATCACTAGCCGAGAGCTCCTACGAGCAGTACTTC. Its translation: CASSRSLAESSYEQYF. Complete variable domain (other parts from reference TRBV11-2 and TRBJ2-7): EAGVAQSPRYKIIEKRQSVAFWCNPISGHATLYWYQQILGQGPKLLIQFQNNGVVDDSQLPKDRFSAERLKGVDSTLKIQPAKLEDSAVYLCASSRSLAESSYEQYFGPGTRLTVT.

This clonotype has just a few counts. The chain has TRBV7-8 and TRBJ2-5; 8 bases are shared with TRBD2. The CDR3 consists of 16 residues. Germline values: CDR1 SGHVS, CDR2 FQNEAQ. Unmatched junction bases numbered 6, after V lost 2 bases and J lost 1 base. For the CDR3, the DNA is TGTGCCAGCAGCTTACGTAGTAGCGGGGTCCAAGAGACCCAGTACTTC. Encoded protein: CASSLRSSGVQETQYF.

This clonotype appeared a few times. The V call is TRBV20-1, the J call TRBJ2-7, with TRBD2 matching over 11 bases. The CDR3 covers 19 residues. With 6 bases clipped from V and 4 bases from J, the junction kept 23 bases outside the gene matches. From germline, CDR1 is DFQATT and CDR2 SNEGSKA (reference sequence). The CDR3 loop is CSATPTLVVAGGPVYEQYF. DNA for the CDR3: TGCAGTGCCACCCCCACTCTCGTAGTAGCGGGGGGGCCAGTATACGAGCAGTACTTC.

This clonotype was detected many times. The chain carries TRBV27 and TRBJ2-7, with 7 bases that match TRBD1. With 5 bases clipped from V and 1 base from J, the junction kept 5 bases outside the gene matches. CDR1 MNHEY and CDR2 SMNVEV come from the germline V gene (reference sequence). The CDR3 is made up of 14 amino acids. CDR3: CASSTGTASYEQYF. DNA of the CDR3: TGTGCCAGCAGTACCGGGACAGCGTCCTACGAGCAGTACTTC.

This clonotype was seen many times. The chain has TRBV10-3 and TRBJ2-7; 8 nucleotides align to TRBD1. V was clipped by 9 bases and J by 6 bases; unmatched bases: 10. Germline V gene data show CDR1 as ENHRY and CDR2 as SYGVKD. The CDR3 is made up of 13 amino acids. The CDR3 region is CAIRPGQASEQYF. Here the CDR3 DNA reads TGTGCCATAAGACCGGGACAGGCGAGCGAGCAGTACTTC.

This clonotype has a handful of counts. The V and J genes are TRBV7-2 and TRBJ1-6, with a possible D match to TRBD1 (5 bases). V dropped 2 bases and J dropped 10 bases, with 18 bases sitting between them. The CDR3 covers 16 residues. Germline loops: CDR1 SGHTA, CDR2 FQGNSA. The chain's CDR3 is CASSLITGQGTSPLHF. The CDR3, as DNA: TGTGCCAGCAGCTTAATCACCGGGCAGGGCACATCACCCCTCCACTTT. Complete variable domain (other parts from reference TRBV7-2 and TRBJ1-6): GAGVSQSPSNKVTEKGKDVELRCDPISGHTALYWYRQSLGQGLEFLIYFQGNSAPDKSGLPSDRFSAERTGGSVSTLTIQRTQQEDSAVYLCASSLITGQGTSPLHFGNGTRLTVT.